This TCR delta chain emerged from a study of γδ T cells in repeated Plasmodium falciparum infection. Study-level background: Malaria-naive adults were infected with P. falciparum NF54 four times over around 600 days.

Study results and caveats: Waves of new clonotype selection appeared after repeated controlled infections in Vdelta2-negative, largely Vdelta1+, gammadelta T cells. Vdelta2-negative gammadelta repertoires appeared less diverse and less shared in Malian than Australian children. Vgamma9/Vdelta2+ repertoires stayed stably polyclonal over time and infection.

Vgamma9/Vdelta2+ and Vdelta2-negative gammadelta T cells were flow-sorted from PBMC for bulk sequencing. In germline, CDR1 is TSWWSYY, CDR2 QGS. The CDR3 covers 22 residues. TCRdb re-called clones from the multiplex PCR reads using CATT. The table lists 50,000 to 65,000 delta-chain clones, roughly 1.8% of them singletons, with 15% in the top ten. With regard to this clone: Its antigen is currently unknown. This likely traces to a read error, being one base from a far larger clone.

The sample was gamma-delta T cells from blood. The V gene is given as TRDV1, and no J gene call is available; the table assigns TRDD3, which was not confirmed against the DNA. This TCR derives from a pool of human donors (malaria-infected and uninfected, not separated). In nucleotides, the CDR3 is TGTGCTCTTGGGGAACTTACCGTAGTTGACTGGGACCGAGACCACGGGGGGATTAAACTCATCTTC. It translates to CALGELTVVDWDRDHGGIKLIF.